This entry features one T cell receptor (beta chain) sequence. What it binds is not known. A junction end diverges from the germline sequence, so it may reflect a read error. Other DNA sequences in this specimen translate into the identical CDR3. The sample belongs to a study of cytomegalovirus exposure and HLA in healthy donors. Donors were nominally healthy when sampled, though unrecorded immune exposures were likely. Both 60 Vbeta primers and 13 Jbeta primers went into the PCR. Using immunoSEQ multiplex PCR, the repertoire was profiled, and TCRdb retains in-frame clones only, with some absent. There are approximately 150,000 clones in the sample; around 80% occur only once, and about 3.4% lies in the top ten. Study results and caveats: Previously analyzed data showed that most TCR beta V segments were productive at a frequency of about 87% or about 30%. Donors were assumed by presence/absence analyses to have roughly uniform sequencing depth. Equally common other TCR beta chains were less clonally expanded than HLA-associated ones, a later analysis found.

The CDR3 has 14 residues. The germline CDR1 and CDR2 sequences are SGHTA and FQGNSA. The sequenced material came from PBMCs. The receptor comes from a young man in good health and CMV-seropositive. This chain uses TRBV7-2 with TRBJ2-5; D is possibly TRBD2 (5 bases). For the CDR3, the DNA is TGTGCCAGCAGCTTACTCCTAGCTAGGGAGACACAGTACTTC. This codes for CASSLLLARETQYF.